The 10 T cell receptor beta chains reported below all come from one sample, sequenced in a study of control samples from healthy donors and cancer patients. This table comes from immunoSEQ multiplex PCR, and its TCRdb copy is limited to in-frame clones, with some not included. This repertoire shows approximately 72,000 clones, roughly 90% found once; its top ten account for more than 7%. Sequencing input: blood. Receptor source: a man in his fifties or sixties in good health.

This clone occurred once. This chain connects TRBV30 to TRBJ1-2; D ambiguous. The CDR3 loop spans 13 amino acids. CDR1 is GTSNPN, CDR2 SVGIG, per germline (reference sequence). Trimming removed 0 bases from V and 8 bases from J, with 13 bases in between. The chain's CDR3 is CAWSVSKERGYTF. In DNA form, the CDR3 reads TGTGCCTGGAGTGTATCCAAGGAACGGGGCTACACCTTC.

This clone was seen only once. The chain recombines TRBV4-1 with TRBJ1-1, with D unresolved. Trimming pared 2 bases from V and 0 bases from J, leaving 19 bases between. The CDR3 has 18 residues. CDR1 and CDR2 (germline): MGHRA, YSYEKL. The CDR3 sequence: CASSQPAAGIILNTEAFF. CDR3 sequence (DNA): TGCGCCAGCAGCCAACCCGCCGCAGGAATCATCCTGAACACTGAAGCTTTCTTT.

The chain recombines TRBV21-1 with TRBJ2-7; the table's D call of TRBD1 was not tested on the DNA. TRBV21-1 is shown as a pseudogene. CDR3 length: 15 residues. CDR3 loop: CASSRQGAFTYEQYF. The CDR3 DNA reads TGTGCCAGCAGCAGACAGGGGGCGTTCACCTACGAGCAGTACTTC.

CDR3 sequence reads: CSGRLAGIDTQYF. The CDR3 nucleotides are TGCAGCGGCCGACTAGCGGGGATAGATACGCAGTATTTT. The rearrangement joins TRBV29-1 to TRBJ2-3; 11 bases fit TRBD2. This CDR3 contains 13 residues. Trimming cost V 7 bases and J 5 bases; bases outside gene matches: 5. From germline, CDR1 is SQVTM and CDR2 ANQGSEA.

The genes are TRBV7-3 and TRBJ1-1; D unclear. Germline V lookup: CDR1 SGHTA, CDR2 FQGTGA. V shed 6 bases and J shed 1 base, with 9 bases lying between them. The CDR3 extends over 13 amino acids. Here the CDR3 reads CASSTVRNTEAFF. CDR3 nucleotides: TGTGCCAGCAGTACGGTGAGGAACACTGAAGCTTTCTTT. Filled out from reference TRBV7-3 and TRBJ1-1, the complete variable domain reads GAGVSQTPSNKVTEKGKYVELRCDPISGHTALYWYRQSLGQGPEFLIYFQGTGAADDSGLPNDRFFAVRPEGSVSTLKIQRTERGDSAVYLCASSTVRNTEAFFGQGTRLTVV.

The chain links TRBV13 to TRBJ2-5, with D possibly TRBD2 on 6 matching bases. The CDR3 runs to 15 residues. Per the germline V gene, CDR1 is PRHDT and CDR2 is FYEKMQ (reference sequence). The ends were cut back, 0 bases at V and 5 bases at J, with 13 bases in the middle. The chain's CDR3 is CASSLGLGGGETQYF. The CDR3 nucleotides read TGTGCCAGCAGCTTAGGCCTTGGGGGAGGCGAGACCCAGTACTTC.

The chain has TRBV4-2 and TRBJ2-2, with no clear D. Germline-derived CDR1 and CDR2 are LGHNA and YNFKEQ. Trimming removed 1 base from V and 2 bases from J, with 8 bases in between. This CDR3 region has 15 residues. The CDR3 loop reads CASSQGTVNTGELFF. In nucleotides, the CDR3 is TGTGCCAGCAGCCAAGGGACGGTTAACACCGGGGAGCTGTTTTTT.

This clone has only one observation. This chain uses TRBV19 with TRBJ1-5; tentative D call: TRBD1 (6 bases). CDR1 and CDR2 from the germline V gene are LNHDA and SQIVND (reference sequence). CDR3 length: 16 residues. V lost 6 bases to trimming and J lost 0 bases, with 15 bases between them. CDR3 in DNA: TGTGCCAGTAGAAAGGACAGCCCTTATAGCAATCAGCCCCAGCATTTT. It specifies CASRKDSPYSNQPQHF.

The chain has TRBV19 and TRBJ1-2, with TRBD1 matching over 9 bases. CDR1 is LNHDA and CDR2 is SQIVND in the germline V gene (reference sequence). V lost 6 bases to trimming and J lost 1 base; unmatched junction nucleotides: 15. The CDR3 consists of 18 residues. The CDR3 nucleotides are TGTGCCAGTAGCGATACCGGGACAGGGAGCGTTGGTAACTATGGCTACACCTTC. This translates into CASSDTGTGSVGNYGYTF.

The rearrangement joins TRBV30 to TRBJ2-3; no definite D call. V was trimmed by 5 bases and J by 6 bases, leaving 9 bases between them. Germline CDR1 and CDR2: GTSNPN and SVGIG (reference sequence). There are 11 residues in the CDR3. The CDR3 loop reads CAWAARDTQYF. CDR3 DNA sequence: TGTGCCTGGGCCGCTAGGGATACGCAGTATTTT.